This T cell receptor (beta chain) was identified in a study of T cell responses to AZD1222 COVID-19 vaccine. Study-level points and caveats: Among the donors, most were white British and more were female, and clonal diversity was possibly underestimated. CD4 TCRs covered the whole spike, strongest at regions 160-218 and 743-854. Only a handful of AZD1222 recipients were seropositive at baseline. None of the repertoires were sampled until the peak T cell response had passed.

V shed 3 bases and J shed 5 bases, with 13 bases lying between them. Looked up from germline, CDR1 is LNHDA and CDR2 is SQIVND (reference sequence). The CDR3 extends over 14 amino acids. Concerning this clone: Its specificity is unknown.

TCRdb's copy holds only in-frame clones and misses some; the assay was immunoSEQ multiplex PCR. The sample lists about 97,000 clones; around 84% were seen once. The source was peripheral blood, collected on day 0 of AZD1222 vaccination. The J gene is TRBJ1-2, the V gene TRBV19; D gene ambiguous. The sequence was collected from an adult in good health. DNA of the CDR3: TGTGCCAGTAGTATCCTTGGCGGATCATATGGCTACACCTTC. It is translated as CASSILGGSYGYTF.